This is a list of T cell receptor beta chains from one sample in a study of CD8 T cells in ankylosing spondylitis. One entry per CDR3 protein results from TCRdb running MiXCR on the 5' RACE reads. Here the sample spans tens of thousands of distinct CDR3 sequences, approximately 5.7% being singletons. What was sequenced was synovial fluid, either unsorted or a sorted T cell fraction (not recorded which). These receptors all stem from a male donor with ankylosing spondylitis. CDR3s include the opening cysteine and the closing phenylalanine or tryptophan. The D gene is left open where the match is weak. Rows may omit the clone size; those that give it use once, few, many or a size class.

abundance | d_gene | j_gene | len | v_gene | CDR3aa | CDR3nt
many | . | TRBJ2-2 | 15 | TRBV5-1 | CASSTGTRGTGELFF | TGCGCCAGCAGCACCGGGACACGGGGCACCGGGGAGCTGTTTTTT
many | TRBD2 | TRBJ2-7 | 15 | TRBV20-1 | CSAVSGVSPTYEQYF | TGCAGTGCGGTGAGCGGGGTGTCCCCAACCTACGAGCAGTACTTC
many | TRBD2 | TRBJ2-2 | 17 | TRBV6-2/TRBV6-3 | CASSYLGAGGWAGELFF | TGTGCCAGCAGTTACCTCGGAGCGGGAGGTTGGGCCGGGGAGCTGTTTTTT
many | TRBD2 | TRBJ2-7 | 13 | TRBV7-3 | CASSLAGSYEQYF | TGTGCCAGCAGCCTAGCGGGGAGCTACGAGCAGTACTTC
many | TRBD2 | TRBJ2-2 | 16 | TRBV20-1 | CSARDDRAGFTGELFF | TGCAGTGCTAGAGATGATCGAGCGGGATTCACCGGGGAGCTGTTTTTT
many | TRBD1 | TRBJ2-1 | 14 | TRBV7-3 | CASSSAGGYNEQFF | TGTGCCAGCAGCTCAGCAGGGGGCTACAATGAGCAGTTCTTC
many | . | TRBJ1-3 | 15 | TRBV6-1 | CASSPTLSSGNTIYF | TGTGCCAGCAGTCCGACACTCTCGTCTGGAAACACCATATATTTT
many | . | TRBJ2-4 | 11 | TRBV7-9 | CASSPLDIQYF | TGTGCCAGCAGCCCCTTGGACATTCAGTACTTC
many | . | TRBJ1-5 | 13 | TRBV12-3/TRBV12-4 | CASSQQTNQPQHF | TGTGCCAGCAGTCAGCAAACCAATCAGCCCCAGCATTTT
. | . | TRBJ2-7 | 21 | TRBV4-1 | CASSQVPTGADRLARKNEQYF | TGCGCCAGCAGCCAAGTCCCGACAGGGGCCGACCGACTAGCCAGGAAAAACGAGCAGTACTTC
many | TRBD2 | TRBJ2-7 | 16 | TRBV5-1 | CASSLWGGSSSYEQYF | TGCGCCAGCAGCTTGTGGGGAGGGTCTAGCTCCTACGAGCAGTACTTC
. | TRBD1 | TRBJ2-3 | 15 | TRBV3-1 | CASCPGTGFTDTQYF | TGTGCCAGCTGCCCCGGGACAGGATTCACAGATACGCAGTATTTT
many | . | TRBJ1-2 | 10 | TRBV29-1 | CSVEWGGYTF | TGCAGCGTTGAATGGGGGGGGTACACCTTC
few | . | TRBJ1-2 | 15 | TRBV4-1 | CASSQDMGVRRGYTF | TGCGCCAGCAGCCAAGATATGGGCGTTAGGCGCGGCTACACCTTC
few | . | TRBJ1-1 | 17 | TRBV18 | CASSPGSRFRGNTEAFF | TGTGCCAGCTCACCCGGCTCACGTTTCCGAGGGAACACTGAAGCTTTCTTT
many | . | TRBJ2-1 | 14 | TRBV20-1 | CSARYLASQNEQFF | TGCAGTGCTAGATACCTAGCGAGTCAGAATGAGCAGTTCTTC
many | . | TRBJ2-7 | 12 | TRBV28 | CASSSHGGEQYF | TGTGCCAGCAGTTCCCATGGCGGGGAGCAGTACTTC
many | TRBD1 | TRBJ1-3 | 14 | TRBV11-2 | CASRTTGGSDTIYF | TGTGCCAGCAGAACGACAGGGGGCTCGGACACCATATATTTT
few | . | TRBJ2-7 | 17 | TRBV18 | CASSPLPPGAISYEQYF | TGTGCCAGCTCACCACTCCCCCCGGGGGCTATCTCCTACGAGCAGTACTTC
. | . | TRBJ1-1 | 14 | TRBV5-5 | CASSLEQGNTEAFF | TGTGCCAGCAGCCTAGAACAGGGAAACACTGAAGCTTTCTTT
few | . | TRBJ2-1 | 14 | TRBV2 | CASTEFGGWGEQFF | TGTGCCAGCACTGAATTCGGGGGATGGGGTGAGCAGTTCTTC
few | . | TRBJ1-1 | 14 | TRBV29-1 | CSVAVVPLNTEAFF | TGCAGCGTTGCTGTGGTTCCGCTTAATACTGAAGCTTTCTTT
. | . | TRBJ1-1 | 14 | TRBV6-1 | CASSERGYRTEAFF | TGTGCCAGCAGTGAAAGGGGGTATCGCACTGAAGCTTTCTTT
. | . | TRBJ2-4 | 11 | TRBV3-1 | CASSQDLIQYF | TGTGCCAGCAGCCAAGATTTAATTCAGTACTTC
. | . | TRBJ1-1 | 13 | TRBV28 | CASSLSRGTEAFF | TGTGCCAGCAGTTTATCCCGGGGGACTGAAGCTTTCTTT
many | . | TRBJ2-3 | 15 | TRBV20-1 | CSASLFRARGRGQYF | TGCAGTGCTAGCCTCTTCCGGGCCCGGGGACGCGGGCAGTATTTT
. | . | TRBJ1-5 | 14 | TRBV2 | CASSGLGGHQPQHF | TGTGCCAGCAGTGGTTTAGGGGGGCATCAGCCCCAGCATTTT
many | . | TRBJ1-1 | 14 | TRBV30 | CAWSSSFGDTEAFF | TGTGCCTGGAGCTCTTCGTTCGGGGACACTGAAGCTTTCTTT
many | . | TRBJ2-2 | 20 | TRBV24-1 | CATIHSHYDGGHAGTGELFF | TGTGCCACCATTCACTCCCATTATGACGGCGGTCACGCGGGGACCGGGGAGCTGTTTTTT
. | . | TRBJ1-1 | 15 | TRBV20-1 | CSAPSWAGMNTEAFF | TGCAGTGCTCCCTCCTGGGCAGGCATGAACACTGAAGCTTTCTTT
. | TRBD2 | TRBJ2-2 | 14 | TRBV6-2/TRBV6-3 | CASTRTSATGELFF | TGTGCCAGCACCCGAACTAGCGCCACCGGGGAGCTGTTTTTT
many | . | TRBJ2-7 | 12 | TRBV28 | CASSSGIYEQYF | TGTGCCAGCTCATCAGGGATCTACGAGCAGTACTTC
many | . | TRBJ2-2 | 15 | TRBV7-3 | CASSLSGGDTGELFF | TGTGCCAGCAGCTTAAGTGGGGGTGACACCGGGGAGCTGTTTTTT
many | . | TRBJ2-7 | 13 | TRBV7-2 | CASSLGSNHEQYF | TGTGCCAGCAGCTTAGGATCCAACCACGAGCAGTACTTC
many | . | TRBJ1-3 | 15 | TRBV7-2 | CASSPNAGLGNTIYF | TGTGCCAGCAGCCCAAACGCGGGATTAGGAAACACCATATATTTT
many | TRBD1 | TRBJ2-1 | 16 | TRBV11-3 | CASSPGLTGANNEQFF | TGTGCCAGCAGCCCCGGTCTGACAGGGGCCAACAATGAGCAGTTCTTC
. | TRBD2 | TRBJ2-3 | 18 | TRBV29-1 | CSVKSGTSGSVGTDTQYF | TGCAGCGTTAAATCCGGGACTAGCGGGAGTGTGGGCACAGATACGCAGTATTTT
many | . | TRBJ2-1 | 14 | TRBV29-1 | CSVPRGNSYNEQFF | TGCAGCGTTCCCCGGGGCAATTCCTACAATGAGCAGTTCTTC
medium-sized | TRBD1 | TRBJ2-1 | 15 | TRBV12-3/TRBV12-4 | CASSWSGTGSNEQFF | TGTGCCAGCAGCTGGTCCGGGACAGGGAGCAATGAGCAGTTCTTC
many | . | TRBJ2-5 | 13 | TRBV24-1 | CATIEDSQETQYF | TGTGCCACCATTGAGGACAGCCAAGAGACCCAGTACTTC
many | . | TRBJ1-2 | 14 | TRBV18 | CASSTTVQLNGYTF | TGTGCCAGCTCAACCACGGTTCAGTTGAATGGCTACACCTTC
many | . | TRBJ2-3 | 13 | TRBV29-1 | CSLARGEGDTQYF | TGCAGCCTTGCCAGGGGGGAGGGAGATACGCAGTATTTT
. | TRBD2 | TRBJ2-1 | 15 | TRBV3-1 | CASSPPSSGYNEQFF | TGTGCCAGCAGCCCCCCTTCTAGCGGTTACAATGAGCAGTTCTTC
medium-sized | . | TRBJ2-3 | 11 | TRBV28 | CASSETDTQYF | TGTGCCAGCAGCGAGACAGATACGCAGTATTTT
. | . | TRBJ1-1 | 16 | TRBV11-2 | CASSLEDGFLSTEAFF | TGTGCCAGCAGCTTAGAGGATGGTTTTCTGAGCACTGAAGCTTTCTTT
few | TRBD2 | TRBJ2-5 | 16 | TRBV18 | CASSPPPREGLETQYF | TGTGCCAGCTCACCACCGCCGCGGGAGGGCTTGGAGACCCAGTACTTC
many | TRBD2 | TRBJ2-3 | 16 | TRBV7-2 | CASSFMILAGTDTQYF | TGTGCCAGCAGCTTTATGATCCTAGCGGGCACAGATACGCAGTATTTT
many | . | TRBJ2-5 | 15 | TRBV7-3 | CASSLRPGGQETQYF | TGTGCCAGCAGCTTACGGCCTGGTGGACAAGAGACCCAGTACTTC
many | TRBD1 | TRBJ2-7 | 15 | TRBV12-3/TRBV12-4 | CASSSRDRGTHEQYF | TGTGCCAGCAGTTCCAGGGACAGGGGAACCCACGAGCAGTACTTC
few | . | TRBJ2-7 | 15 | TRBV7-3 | CASSLSASMFDEQYF | TGTGCCAGCAGCTTAAGTGCCTCAATGTTTGACGAGCAGTACTTC
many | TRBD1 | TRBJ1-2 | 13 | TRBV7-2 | CASSPNRGMKNTF | TGTGCCAGCAGCCCGAACAGGGGGATGAAGAACACCTTC
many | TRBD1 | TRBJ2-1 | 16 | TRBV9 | CASSVAGQGAGNEQFF | TGTGCCAGCAGCGTAGCTGGACAGGGGGCCGGTAATGAGCAGTTCTTC
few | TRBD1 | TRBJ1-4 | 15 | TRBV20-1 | CSARLTGGPNEKLFF | TGCAGTGCTAGATTGACAGGGGGCCCAAATGAAAAACTGTTTTTT